What follows are 8 T cell receptor beta chains derived from one specimen sequenced in a study of T cell repertoires in cytomegalovirus infection. From the reads, TCRdb called clonotypes with MiXCR, one entry per CDR3 protein. Counted here are nearly 650,000 distinct CDR3 sequences, roughly 24% occurring once; the ten biggest clones make up 6.5% to 10%. Material for sequencing was CD8+ T cells from PBMCs. The receptors were sampled from a human donor in good health (CMV status not recorded). Some clones in this sample may be carry-over from other donors' samples.

The rearrangement links TRBV14 to TRBJ1-2; D is unclear. In germline, CDR1 is SGHDN, CDR2 FVKESK. V lost 0 bases to trimming and J lost 4 bases, with 6 bases between them. The CDR3 is 13 amino acids. The CDR3 DNA reads as TGTGCCAGCAGCCAAGAAGGACTCTATGGCTACACCTTC. Protein product: CASSQEGLYGYTF.

This clonotype came up a few times. J is TRBJ1-4 and V is TRBV4-1; no clear D. The CDR3 has 19 residues. Germline CDR1 MGHRA, CDR2 YSYEKL. V lost 0 bases and J 6 bases, leaving 23 bases between the germline ends. In DNA, the CDR3 is TGCGCCAGCAGCCAAGAATCCCCCGTAGGCAGGCCGCGTGATGAAAAACTGTTTTTT. Translation gives CASSQESPVGRPRDEKLFF.

This clonotype has a count of ten or more. This CDR3 reads CASSYVRGSGTEAFF. The CDR3, as DNA: TGTGCCAGCAGTTACGTAAGGGGCTCGGGCACTGAAGCTTTCTTT. The gene calls are TRBV6-6 and TRBJ1-1; maybe TRBD1 (5 bases). Germline CDR1 reads MNHNY; CDR2 reads SVGAGI (reference sequence). With 2 bases removed from V and 4 bases from J, the gap between germline ends came to 14 bases. This CDR3 region has 15 residues.

This clonotype came up a few times. This rearrangement joins TRBV7-4 to TRBJ1-2, with a possible D match to TRBD1 (6 bases). With 1 base removed from V and 4 bases from J, the gap between germline ends came to 16 bases. The germline gives CDR1 SGHVT, CDR2 SQSDAQ. This CDR3 comprises 16 residues. In nucleotides, the CDR3 is TGTGCCAGCAGCTTAGGGGGGGGCGCAAGGCCCTATGGCTACACCTTC. This translates into CASSLGGGARPYGYTF.

The rearrangement joins TRBV14 to TRBJ1-1; D may be TRBD1 (6 bases). Germline V gives CDR1 SGHDN, CDR2 FVKESK. This CDR3 comprises 15 residues. The V and J ends lost 4 bases and 2 bases respectively, with 14 bases between them. Here the CDR3 reads CASSLRNRVNTEAFF. The CDR3 DNA is TGTGCCAGCAGCCTCCGAAACAGGGTTAACACTGAAGCTTTCTTT.

This clonotype was observed a handful of times. The chain combines TRBV20-1 with TRBJ2-7; 10 nucleotides agree with TRBD2. Germline assignment: CDR1 DFQATT and CDR2 SNEGSKA (reference sequence). J was trimmed by 3 bases and V by 1 base; bases with no gene match: 6. The CDR3 covers 15 residues. The CDR3 nucleotides read TGCAGTGCTAGAGGTCCCGGGACTAGCGTCTACGAGCAGTACGTC. Residues: CSARGPGTSVYEQYV.

The sample holds many counts of this clonotype. V usage is TRBV7-6 and J usage is TRBJ2-7; D unresolved. This CDR3 comprises 13 residues. CDR1 is SGHVS, CDR2 FNYEAQ, per germline. The ends were cut back, 4 bases at V and 3 bases at J, with 10 bases in the middle. The CDR3, as DNA: TGTGCCAGCAGCTCCGGGTCCCTCTACGAGCAGTACTTC. Amino acids: CASSSGSLYEQYF. Filled out from reference TRBV7-6 and TRBJ2-7, the complete variable domain reads GAGVSQSPRYKVTKRGQDVALRCDPISGHVSLYWYRQALGQGPEFLTYFNYEAQQDKSGLPNDRFSAERPEGSISTLTIQRTEQRDSAMYRCASSSGSLYEQYFGPGTRLTVT.

This clonotype was picked up many times. This rearrangement joins TRBV11-1 to TRBJ1-1; D is ambiguous. V was trimmed by 9 bases and J by 5 bases, leaving 16 bases between them. CDR1 is SGHAT and CDR2 is FQDESV in the germline V gene (reference sequence). This CDR3 is built from 13 residues. The CDR3 region is CASSGFWRTEAFF. CDR3 coding DNA: TGTGCCAGTTCTGGGTTTTGGCGGACTGAAGCTTTCTTT.